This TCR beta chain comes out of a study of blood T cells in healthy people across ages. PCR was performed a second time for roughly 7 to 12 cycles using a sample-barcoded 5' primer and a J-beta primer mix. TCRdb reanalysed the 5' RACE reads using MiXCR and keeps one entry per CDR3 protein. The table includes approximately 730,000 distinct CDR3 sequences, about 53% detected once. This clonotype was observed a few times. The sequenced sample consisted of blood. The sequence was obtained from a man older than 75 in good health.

CDR3 nucleotide sequence: TGTGCCACCAGTGAAGGGGACAAAAACACCGGGGAGCTGTTTTTT. This sequence encodes CATSEGDKNTGELFF. The chain links TRBV24-1 to TRBJ2-2; possibly TRBD1 for D (6 bases). From germline, CDR1 is KGHDR and CDR2 SFDVKD. Deletions cut 4 bases from V and 2 bases from J, with 10 bases between. CDR3 length equals 15 residues.